This T cell receptor beta chain was observed in a study of blood T cell repertoires in COVID-19 (dated by TCRdb to the early 2020s). Notes on the research overall: The collaborator samples originated in the United States, Italy and Spain and spanned the acute and convalescent phases of COVID-19. The repertoires were made available in a free public database intended to serve as a resource for research on the immune response to SARS-CoV-2. Samples came from the ongoing ImmuneRACE study (first 160 participants) plus 1,254 subjects from 6 global collaborators. Nearly every sample came with metadata listing a de-identified subject ID, COVID-19 status, age in years and sex. Deeply sampled blood TCRbeta repertoires from subjects exposed to, actively infected with, or recovered from COVID-19 were included in the dataset. The prospective study material was composed of cDNA or gDNA derived from T cells, B-cell-depleted T cells, or PBMCs. Where available, HLA class I and class II types were obtained from metadata supplied by the sample provider rather than from assay-based typing.

To note about this clone: It lacks a known antigen. No much larger clone exists at a distance of one base, and base qualities are not known.

General findings and caveats noted by the study authors: Clinical and demographic metadata were provided uncurated, with the amount varying by source and participant.

The collaborating institutions used their own protocols to collect whole blood in K2EDTA tubes. Collaborator samples were shipped for TCRbeta analysis as frozen whole blood, isolated PBMCs, or DNA extracted from either sample type. CDR1 ENHRY and CDR2 SYGVKD are derived from the germline V gene. The V end loses 10 bases and the J end loses 5 bases, and a stretch of 20 bases separates them. There are 14 amino acids in the CDR3, from cysteine to phenylalanine inclusive. The read is trimmed to its CDR3 DNA, 42 bases read in frame from base 1. TCRbeta CDR3 regions were amplified from genomic DNA by means of the immunoSEQ Assay, a bias-controlled multiplex PCR. Per the source publication's procedure: The number of nucleated cells in each sample was estimated from the amplification of reference gene primers within the assay. To quantify the absolute abundance of each unique TCRbeta CDR3 rearrangement, sequence reads were collapsed and filtered. Productive Simpson clonality was computed per sample as the square root of Simpson's diversity index over productive rearrangements. Entries here come from immuneACCESS through TCRdb and include only in-frame sequences with V and J called. Some clones fail to appear in such tables; in the studies checked, an unresolved V gene covers under half of the shortfall, and the cause of the remainder is unknown. V and J calls and clone size are those listed in that table; D and trimming were worked out from the DNA. The sample profile shows 95,000 to 100,000 clones; 85% to 95% of them were found once. Of the sample, 5.7% falls within the top ten clones.

The TCR originated in a man aged 50-59 years with active COVID-19. This chain is built from TRBV10-3 and TRBJ2-5; TRBD1 could be the D gene, as 5 bases match. The source material was peripheral blood. The DNA sequence follows: TGTGCCACTTCCTCCCAGGGAAGTGAGGAGACCCAGTACTTC. This codes for CATSSQGSEETQYF.